This T cell receptor beta chain was identified during a study of blood T cell repertoires in COVID-19. About the research overall: From T cells, B-cell-depleted T cells, or PBMCs came the material, which was cDNA or gDNA.

The germline V and J ends were trimmed by 0 bases and 9 bases, with 15 bases remaining between them. The CDR3 loop spans 15 amino acids. From germline, CDR1 is MNHEY and CDR2 SMNVEV (reference sequence). TCRdb's copy holds only in-frame clones and misses some; the assay was immunoSEQ multiplex PCR. In the table there are 250,000 to 400,000 clones, 88% of which are singletons. Those enrolled in Seattle joined during active infection and were followed longitudinally afterward. The chain employs TRBV27 and TRBJ1-5; perhaps TRBD1 as D (5 bases). The sample was peripheral blood. This clonotype was sampled from a woman in her 30s with COVID-19, enrolled during active disease. This CDR3 reads CASSLSLDIGGPQHF. The DNA for the CDR3 is TGTGCCAGCAGTTTATCCCTGGACATCGGGGGGCCCCAGCATTTT.